What follows describes a single TCR beta chain. RNA transcripts gave rise to amplified TCR beta CDR3 regions. The study used the HTBI primer set for a first-round RT-PCR of the TCR CDR3. Via MiXCR, TCRdb re-called the multiplex PCR reads, giving one row per CDR3 protein. Here the sample spans about 270,000 distinct CDR3 sequences, less than 30% being singletons. A patient was excluded if there was uncontrolled infection, other autoimmune disease, pregnancy or lactation. Clinical symptoms, serum thyroxine and TRAb, thyroid ultrasound and orbital computed tomography were used for the diagnoses. Germline-derived CDR1 and CDR2 are SGHTA and FQGNSA. The CDR3 extends over 15 amino acids. The ends lost 6 bases at V and 3 bases at J; junction bases unmatched: 9. These data come from a study of T cells in Graves' hyperthyroidism and ophthalmopathy.

The clonotype originates from a middle-aged man with Graves' hyperthyroidism that later progressed to Graves' ophthalmopathy. What was sequenced was blood. The V and J genes are TRBV7-2 and TRBJ2-7, with 9 bases lining up with TRBD1. DNA for the CDR3: TGTGCCAGCAGTCTCGGACAGGGGAGTTTCTACGAGCAGTACTTC. This encodes CASSLGQGSFYEQYF.